This TCR beta chain was retrieved from a study of T cells after yellow fever vaccination. Study as a whole: Low-cell-number fractions were prepared with SMART-Seq v4 Ultra Low Input.

This clonotype was recorded a few times. TCR cDNA, made by 5'RACE template switching, carried an added universal primer site and UMIs. TCRdb passed the 5' RACE reads through MiXCR, listing each CDR3 protein once. The sample contains approximately 34,000 distinct CDR3 sequences, 6.6% of which appear only once. Overall study findings and caveats: The secondary response was weaker, and its peak arrived faster, on day 5 versus 15. Sequencing of sorted memory subsets on day 0 failed to detect almost all vaccine-responding clonotypes.

CDR1 is DFQATT, CDR2 SNEGSKA, per germline (reference sequence). This CDR3 is 11 amino acids long. Trimming took 7 bases from V and 5 from J, leaving 11 bases between them. The chain has TRBV20-1 and TRBJ1-2; perhaps TRBD1 as D (6 bases). Here the sequenced sample was PBMCs, either bulk or a sorted T-cell subset (CD4+, CD8+, memory, or dextramer-sorted; not recorded which), taken on the day of the first yellow fever vaccination. The clonotype originates from a young man who received the YFV17D yellow fever vaccine. The CDR3 bases are TGCAGTGGAACAGGGACGTATGGCTACACCTTC. Its translation: CSGTGTYGYTF.